These 5 T cell receptor beta chains came from one sample sequenced in a study of Graves' ophthalmopathy and Graves' hyperthyroidism (dated by TCRdb to between 2018 and 2020). Sequencing was performed on an Illumina HiSeq 2000. For repertoire sequencing, the TCR beta CDR3 regions were amplified from RNA transcripts. A first-round RT-PCR used HTBI primers with the Qiagen OneStep RT-PCR kit, followed by a second-round multiplex PCR, size selection and purification. TCRdb redid the processing of the public reads, applying fastp at Q25 and MiXCR, and retained in-frame beta chains. Each record represents a unique CDR3 protein, reported with the most common genes and DNA among its rows. For this sample there are about 660,000 distinct CDR3 sequences; over 40% appear just once. The ten top clones hold over 2.5% of the sample. The source material was peripheral blood. These receptors originate from an adult man with Graves' ophthalmopathy.

This clonotype was counted a few times. The chain combines TRBV3-1 with TRBJ1-5, with TRBD1 identical over 8 bases. This CDR3 has 15 residues. In germline, CDR1 is LGHDT, CDR2 YNNKEL (reference sequence). After removal of 4 bases from V and 7 bases from J, the junction contained 9 bases not matched to a gene. In nucleotides, the CDR3 is TGTGCCAGCAGCCTCAAAGACAGGGGCGGGCAGCCCCAGCATTTT. This sequence encodes CASSLKDRGGQPQHF.

This clonotype was detected many times. The chain links TRBV2 to TRBJ1-5; TRBD1 is a possible D gene (5 bases). The CDR3 is 13 amino acids. Germline V gene lookup returns CDR1 SNHLY and CDR2 FYNNEI. Between the trimmed V and J ends, which lost 6 bases and 11 bases, there was a span of 17 bases. The CDR3 spells CASRGTPGGSQHF. The CDR3, as DNA: TGTGCCAGCAGAGGGACCCCAGGAGGGTCCCAGCATTTT.

This clonotype has more than one count but fewer than ten. The V gene is TRBV10-3, the J gene TRBJ2-1, with 8 bases matching TRBD1. CDR1 and CDR2 (germline): ENHRY, SYGVKD. Unmatched junction bases numbered 6, after V lost 6 bases and J lost 5 bases. CDR3 length equals 14 residues. CDR3 DNA sequence: TGTGCCATCAGGACGGACAGGGCCGACAATGAGCAGTTCTTC. Amino acid sequence: CAIRTDRADNEQFF.

Many counts were recorded for this clonotype. This sequence joins TRBV20-1 and TRBJ1-4, with D hard to call. V was clipped by 1 base and J by 8 bases, with 11 bases between them. The CDR3 runs 13 residues. Germline loops: CDR1 DFQATT, CDR2 SNEGSKA (reference sequence). The CDR3 loop is CSARGGIAEKLFF. The CDR3 DNA reads as TGCAGTGCTAGAGGAGGGATCGCCGAAAAACTGTTTTTT.

This clonotype was found many times. This chain connects TRBV20-1 to TRBJ1-2; TRBD1 agrees at 8 bases. CDR1 is DFQATT and CDR2 is SNEGSKA in the germline V gene (reference sequence). The trim removed 0 bases at V and 6 bases at J, leaving 6 bases unmatched. This CDR3 has 14 residues. This chain's CDR3 is CSARDPGTGHGYTF. The CDR3 bases are TGCAGTGCTAGAGATCCGGGGACAGGTCATGGCTACACCTTC.